This T cell receptor (beta chain) came from a study of blood T cell repertoires in COVID-19. About the study: Donors in the United States, Italy and Spain gave samples during acute or convalescent COVID-19. The analysed material was cDNA or gDNA that came from T cells, B-cell-depleted T cells, or PBMCs.

In the original workflow: Quantification of nucleated cells was approximated via reference gene primer amplification. Profiling relied on immunoSEQ multiplex PCR, and the TCRdb table lists in-frame clones only, not all of them. Clone size and V and J calls were adopted from that table, with D and trimming inferred from the DNA. The table has 20,000 to 25,000 clones, around 85% seen once; the top ten hold 60%. With 4 bases clipped from V and 6 bases from J, the junction kept 10 bases outside the gene matches. Germline CDR1 and CDR2: SGHTS and YDEGEE. This CDR3 contains 15 residues. The receptor was isolated from a woman aged 80 or over with acute or convalescent COVID-19. Sequencing was performed on peripheral blood. The V gene is TRBV5-8, the J gene TRBJ1-5; 7 positions agree with TRBD1. For the CDR3, the DNA is TGTGCCAGCAGCCCGAGACAGGGTCGGGGTCAGCCCCAGCATTTT. This codes for CASSPRQGRGQPQHF.